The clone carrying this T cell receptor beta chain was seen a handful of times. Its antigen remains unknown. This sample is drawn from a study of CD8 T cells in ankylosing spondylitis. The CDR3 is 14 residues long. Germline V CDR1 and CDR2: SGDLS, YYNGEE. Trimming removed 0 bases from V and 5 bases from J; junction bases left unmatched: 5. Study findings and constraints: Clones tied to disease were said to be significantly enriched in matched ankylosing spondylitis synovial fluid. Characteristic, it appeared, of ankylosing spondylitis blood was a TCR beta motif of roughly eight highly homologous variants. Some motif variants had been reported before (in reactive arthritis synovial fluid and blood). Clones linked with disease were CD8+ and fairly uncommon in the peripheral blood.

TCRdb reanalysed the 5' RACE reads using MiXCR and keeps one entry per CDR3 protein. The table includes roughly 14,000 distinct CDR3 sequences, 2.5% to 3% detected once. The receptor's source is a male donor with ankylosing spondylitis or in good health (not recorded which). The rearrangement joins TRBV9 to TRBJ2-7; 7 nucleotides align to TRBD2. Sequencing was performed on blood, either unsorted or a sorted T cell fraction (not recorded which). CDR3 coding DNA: TGTGCCAGCAGCGTAGAACTAGCGTTAGACGAGCAGTACTTC. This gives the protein CASSVELALDEQYF.